This T cell receptor beta chain is from a study of identical twins. Findings and caveats of the study: The authors noted that invariant MAIT and iNKT cells could partly confound zero-insertion analyses. Twin pairs' shared out-of-frame alpha sequences were enriched in low generation probability.

Only healthy Caucasians were included as donors. With template switching, a universal primer site was added, and the cDNA carried unique molecular identifiers. MiXCR, applied by TCRdb to the 5' RACE reads, yields one record per CDR3 protein. The data show about 150,000 distinct CDR3 sequences, with 3% to 4.5% seen just once and approximately 7.7% held by the top ten. Per the germline V gene, CDR1 is SGHNT and CDR2 is YENEEA. The length of the CDR3 is 14 residues. Trimming stripped 2 bases from V and 6 bases from J, with 12 bases between. The sample holds many counts of this clonotype. Antigen unknown. This receptor was identified in a man younger than 35 in good health. The sequenced material came from memory T cells sorted from blood. The chain is built from TRBV11-3 and TRBJ2-3; tentative D call: TRBD2 (5 bases). DNA of the CDR3: TGTGCCAGCAGCTTATCCCGGGGATCTGATACGCAGTATTTT. Translating gives CASSLSRGSDTQYF. The full variable domain, completed using reference TRBV11-3 and TRBJ2-3, is EAGVVQSPRYKIIEKKQPVAFWCNPISGHNTLYWYLQNLGQGPELLIRYENEEAVDDSQLPKDRFSAERLKGVDSTLKIQPAELGDSAVYLCASSLSRGSDTQYFGPGTRLTVL.